This TCR beta chain was captured in a study of cytomegalovirus exposure and HLA in healthy donors. The wider study: Sequencing of roughly 180 million T cells in an earlier analysis found around 100 million unique TCR beta sequences. Study-wide findings and caveats: Cytomegalovirus-associated status was assigned to fewer than 200 TCR beta chains. Presence/absence analyses took donor sequencing depth as roughly uniform.

A note on this clone: The target antigen is unknown.

V lost 3 bases and J 0 bases, leaving 13 bases between the germline ends. The CDR3 sequence is 16 residues long. Germline assignment: CDR1 SGHRS and CDR2 YFSETQ. The donors, nominally healthy at sampling, likely had unrecorded immune exposures. The PCR employed 60 Vbeta primers together with 13 Jbeta primers. Clones were read by immunoSEQ multiplex PCR, and TCRdb kept only the in-frame ones, dropping some. The sample carries about 170,000 clones, roughly four fifths recorded once. Specimen: PBMCs. This TCR was sampled from a man aged 18 to 29 in good health and CMV-seronegative. The chain combines TRBV5-1 with TRBJ1-3; D remains ambiguous. The CDR3 nucleotides are TGCGCCAGCAGCTCCTTAGACACTTACTCTGGAAACACCATATATTTT. The encoded protein is CASSSLDTYSGNTIYF. Drawing the rest from reference TRBV5-1 and TRBJ1-3, the complete variable domain is KAGVTQTPRYLIKTRGQQVTLSCSPISGHRSVSWYQQTPGQGLQFLFEYFSETQRNKGNFPGRFSGRQFSNSRSEMNVSTLELGDSALYLCASSSLDTYSGNTIYFGEGSWLTVV.